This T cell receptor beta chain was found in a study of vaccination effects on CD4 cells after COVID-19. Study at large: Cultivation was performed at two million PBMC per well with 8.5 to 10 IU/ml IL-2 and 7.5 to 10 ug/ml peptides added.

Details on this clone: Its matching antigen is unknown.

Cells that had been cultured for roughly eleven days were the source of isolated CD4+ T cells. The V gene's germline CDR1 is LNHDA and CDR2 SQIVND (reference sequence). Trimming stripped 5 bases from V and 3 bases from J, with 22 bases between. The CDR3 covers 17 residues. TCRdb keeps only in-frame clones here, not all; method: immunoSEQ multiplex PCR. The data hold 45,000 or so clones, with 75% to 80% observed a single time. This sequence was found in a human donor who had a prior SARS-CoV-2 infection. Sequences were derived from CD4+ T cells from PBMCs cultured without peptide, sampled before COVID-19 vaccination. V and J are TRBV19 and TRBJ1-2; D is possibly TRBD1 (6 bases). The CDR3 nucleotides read TGTGCCAGTAGTTCGCACGCGGACAGCCCAAGGGACTATGGCTACACCTTC. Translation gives CASSSHADSPRDYGYTF.